The source of this T cell receptor beta chain is a study of lymphopenia after photon versus proton radiotherapy. Repertoires were generated with immunoSEQ multiplex PCR, while TCRdb's copy carries only in-frame clones and drops some. The profile covers under 20,000 clones, with 75% to 95% appearing a single time and about 6.5% taken by the ten largest. Germline-derived CDR1 and CDR2 are LNHDA and SQIVND (reference sequence). The CDR3 is 15 residues long. With V trimmed by 4 bases and J by 6 bases, 10 bases remained unmatched. Specimen: peripheral blood, collected from a patient treated with photon-based radiotherapy. The sequence was obtained from a man between 60 and 70 years old with pancreatic cancer. The V and J genes are TRBV19 and TRBJ1-2, with TRBD1 identical over 8 bases. CDR3 nucleotides: TGTGCCAGTAGTACCACCTCGCAGGGGGCAAATGGCTACACCTTC. This encodes CASSTTSQGANGYTF.